Listed below are T cell receptor beta chains from one sample, sequenced in a study of blood T cell repertoires in COVID-19. Assay used: immunoSEQ multiplex PCR; TCRdb lists only in-frame clones, some missing. The profile covers 110,000 or so clones, with 70% to 80% appearing a single time and roughly 2.7% taken by the ten largest. Sequencing was done on a sample of peripheral blood. The receptors here all came from a man over 45 with acute or convalescent COVID-19. Each CDR3 is given with its conserved first and last residue. The order of the fields is D gene, J gene, clone size, V gene, CDR3 DNA, CDR3 protein. D genes are given only for firm matches. Part of the rows lack a size; the others show once, few, many or a class for expanded clones.

>-|TRBJ1-1|-|TRBV7-9
TGTGCCAGCAGCGCGGTGGTAAACACTGAAGCTTTCTTT
CASSAVVNTEAFF
>TRBD1|TRBJ2-2|-|TRBV27
TGTGCCAGCAGTGACGGGACAGGGGTCACCGGGGAGCTGTTTTTT
CASSDGTGVTGELFF
>-|TRBJ1-1|-|TRBV19
TGTGCCAGTAGCCCGGGATTTGAAGCTTTCTTT
CASSPGFEAFF
>-|TRBJ1-5|-|TRBV15
TGTGCCACCAGCAAAACAGGGTATAGCAATCAGCCCCAGCATTTT
CATSKTGYSNQPQHF
>-|TRBJ2-3|-|TRBV7-3
TGTGCCAGCAGCACCACAGGGGGAGGGACAGATACGCAGTATTTT
CASSTTGGGTDTQYF
>TRBD2|TRBJ2-5|-|TRBV5-1
TGCGCCAGCACCCGGGGGGGGCGAGGAGAAGAGACCCAGTACTTC
CASTRGGRGEETQYF
>-|TRBJ1-3|-|TRBV16
TGTGCCAGCAGCCAATCCGTTGGAAACACCATATATTTT
CASSQSVGNTIYF
>-|TRBJ2-7|few|TRBV14
TGTGCCAGCAGCCTGTCCCGGGACATTTACGAGCAGTACTTC
CASSLSRDIYEQYF
>-|TRBJ1-4|-|TRBV19
TGTGCCAGTTCGGACACCTCAACTAATGAAAAACTGTTTTTT
CASSDTSTNEKLFF
>-|TRBJ1-4|-|TRBV4-1
TGCGCCAGCAGCCGAAGACCCCCAAGAGGAGAAAAACTGTTTTTT
CASSRRPPRGEKLFF
>-|TRBJ2-3|-|TRBV21-1
TGTGCCAGCAGCAAATTGGTGCGGATTCCCAGGGTTGGGGGCACAGATACGCAGTATTTT
CASSKLVRIPRVGGTDTQYF
>TRBD2|TRBJ2-2|-|TRBV5-4
TGTGCCAGCAGCCCCGGAAGCGGGGGGCCGTACACCGGGGAGCTGTTTTTT
CASSPGSGGPYTGELFF
>-|TRBJ1-5|-|TRBV9
TGTGCCAGCAGCGTAGTAGCTCTCGCGGGGAATAATCAGCCCCAGCATTTT
CASSVVALAGNNQPQHF
>TRBD1|TRBJ2-1|-|TRBV9
TGTGCCAGCAGCGTTTCAGGGGGCCTCTACAATGAGCAGTTCTTC
CASSVSGGLYNEQFF
>TRBD1|TRBJ1-3|-|TRBV9
TGTGCCAGCAGCTTTAGGGACAGTCTCGGAAACACCATATATTTT
CASSFRDSLGNTIYF
>-|TRBJ2-7|-|TRBV2
TGTGCCAGCAGTTTAGGGACTCCCTCCTACGAGCAGTACTTC
CASSLGTPSYEQYF
>-|TRBJ1-1|few|TRBV7-9
TGTGCCAGCAGCTTGGCCGCGGGGGCAAACACTGAAGCTTTCTTT
CASSLAAGANTEAFF
>TRBD1|TRBJ2-7|-|TRBV27
TGTGCCAGCAGTCTACTGGTGGGGACAGGGGTCTACGAGCAGTACTTC
CASSLLVGTGVYEQYF
>-|TRBJ1-2|-|TRBV2
TGTGCCAGCAGCATAGGAGACAGGCCTTTCTTC
CASSIGDRPFF
>-|TRBJ2-2|-|TRBV5-1
TGCGCCAGCAGCTTGGGGCCCCTCAACACCGGGGAGCTGTTTTTT
CASSLGPLNTGELFF
>TRBD2|TRBJ2-7|-|TRBV29-1
TGCAGCGTGCAGATAGCGGGAGCGTCCTACGAGCAGTACTTC
CSVQIAGASYEQYF
>-|TRBJ1-1|few|TRBV23-1
TGCGCCAGCAGTCAATTACCCTTACAGGGACCTGAAGCTTTCTTT
CASSQLPLQGPEAFF
>TRBD2|TRBJ2-1|once|TRBV2
TGTGCCAGCAGGGTAGCGGGAGGGCCCCCTGAGCAGTTCTTC
CASRVAGGPPEQFF
>-|TRBJ2-1|-|TRBV28
TGTGCCAGCAGAACGGACTGGGGGCAGAACAATGAGCAGTTCTTC
CASRTDWGQNNEQFF
>-|TRBJ2-7|-|TRBV6-5
TGTGCCAGCAGTTACGGCAGGGATGCCTACGAGCAGTACTTC
CASSYGRDAYEQYF
>-|TRBJ2-5|-|TRBV28
TGTGCCACCACCGGTGTCCGGACCCAGTACTTC
CATTGVRTQYF
>-|TRBJ2-3|-|TRBV28
TGTGCCAGCTGGGCGGATACGCAGTATTTT
CASWADTQYF
>TRBD1|TRBJ2-7|-|TRBV5-8
TGTGCCAGCAGCTCCTCCCCTGACAGGGGGCGCCACGAGCAGTACTTC
CASSSSPDRGRHEQYF
>-|TRBJ2-1|-|TRBV7-3
TGTGCCAGCAGCTTAGGACAGTCTAACAATGAGCAGTTCTTC
CASSLGQSNNEQFF
>TRBD1|TRBJ1-2|once|TRBV18
TGTGCCAGCTCACCACCAGGCCAGACAGGGGGCTGGAGTGGCTACACCTTC
CASSPPGQTGGWSGYTF
>TRBD1|TRBJ1-2|-|TRBV2
TGTGCCAGCAGTGAAGTGGGACAGACAAACTATGGCTACACCTTC
CASSEVGQTNYGYTF
>-|TRBJ2-7|-|TRBV28
TGTGCCAGCAGTTTTGGTGAAGCCACCTACGAGCAGTACTTC
CASSFGEATYEQYF
>-|TRBJ1-1|few|TRBV5-6
TGTGCCAGCAGCCAGATGGGGCGGGGGGATGCTTTCTTT
CASSQMGRGDAFF
>TRBD2|TRBJ2-3|-|TRBV10-1
TGCGCCAGCAGTGGAGCGGGAGGGTTGAAAGATACGCAGTATTTT
CASSGAGGLKDTQYF
>TRBD1|TRBJ1-4|-|TRBV2
TGTGCCAGCAGTGAGGACAGGGGGAGGGAAAAACTGTTTTTT
CASSEDRGREKLFF
>TRBD1|TRBJ1-2|-|TRBV14
TGTGCCAGCAGCCAATCGATCCGGGACAGGGGGCGAAACTATGGCTACACCTTC
CASSQSIRDRGRNYGYTF
>TRBD1|TRBJ2-1|-|TRBV10-1
TGCGCCAGCAGTGAGTCGTGGCAGGGGGAGTTCTTC
CASSESWQGEFF
>-|TRBJ2-3|-|TRBV9
TGTGCCAGCAGCGAAGGCGGGGACACAGATACGCAGTATTTT
CASSEGGDTDTQYF
>-|TRBJ1-1|-|TRBV6-1
TGTGCCAGCAGTGAAGTATACACCCAGGCCGAAGCTTTCTTT
CASSEVYTQAEAFF
>TRBD1|TRBJ1-3|-|TRBV12-5
TGTGCTAGTGGTTTGGATAGGACAGGGGGGTTCGGAAACACCATATATTTT
CASGLDRTGGFGNTIYF
>TRBD1|TRBJ2-7|few|TRBV18
TGTGCCAGCTCCCCCCCCGGGACAGTCTTTGTCGAGCAGTACTTC
CASSPPGTVFVEQYF
>-|TRBJ1-1|-|TRBV7-9
TGTGCCAGCACCGGACAGCGTTCTGACACTGAAGCTTTCTTT
CASTGQRSDTEAFF
>-|TRBJ1-3|-|TRBV27
TGTGCCAGCATACTCCGGGACATAGGCTTAAACACCATATATTTT
CASILRDIGLNTIYF
>-|TRBJ2-1|-|TRBV20-1
TGCAGTGGAGGTTACAATGAGCAGTTCTTC
CSGGYNEQFF
>-|TRBJ1-2|once|TRBV20-1
TGCAGTGCTAGTGGTTGGGCGGGTGGCTACACCTTC
CSASGWAGGYTF
>TRBD1|TRBJ2-1|-|TRBV28
TGTGCCAGCAGTCCCAGGACAGGGAGGAATGAGCAGTTCTTC
CASSPRTGRNEQFF
>TRBD1|TRBJ1-5|-|TRBV7-8
TGTGCCAGCAGTCCCGGGACAGGGGCATGGCAGCCCCAGCATTTT
CASSPGTGAWQPQHF
>-|TRBJ1-5|-|TRBV2
TGTGCCAGCAGTGACAGGGTGGTAGAGCCCCAGCATTTT
CASSDRVVEPQHF
>TRBD1|TRBJ1-4|-|TRBV7-3
TGTGCCAGCAGCCCATCAGGGGGCGAGGATGAAAAACTGTTTTTT
CASSPSGGEDEKLFF